The 15 T cell receptor beta chains given below trace back to one sample, sequenced in a study of T cell repertoires in cytomegalovirus infection. These receptors' antigens are unknown. MiXCR was run by TCRdb on the reads, yielding one entry per CDR3 protein. In the table there are about 890,000 distinct CDR3 sequences, approximately 31% of which are singletons. Specimen: cultured CD8+ T cells from PBMCs, collected from culture after CMV antigen stimulation. The receptors were sampled from a human donor in good health (CMV status not recorded). Some clones in this sample may be carry-over from other donors' samples.

This clonotype was recorded a few times. The rearrangement joins TRBV9 to TRBJ1-1; 8 bases are shared with TRBD1. V lost 3 bases and J lost 0; bases outside the gene matches: 4. CDR1 is SGDLS, CDR2 YYNGEE, per germline. This CDR3 contains 15 residues. The CDR3 sequence is CASSAQGALNTEAFF. The CDR3 nucleotides read TGTGCCAGCAGCGCCCAGGGGGCCCTGAACACTGAAGCTTTCTTT.

This clonotype has just one count. The rearrangement links TRBV9 to TRBJ2-1; TRBD1 matches 7 bases. V was clipped by 3 bases and J by 5 bases; unmatched bases: 8. There are 15 residues in the CDR3. Germline CDR1 and CDR2: SGDLS and YYNGEE. This CDR3 is CASSAGQDANNEQFF. The CDR3 nucleotides read TGTGCCAGCAGCGCCGGACAGGACGCGAACAATGAGCAGTTCTTC.

This clonotype was counted a few times. The CDR3 bases are TGTGCCAGCAGCTTTGCTCTGGGCTCCAATGAGCAGTTCTTC. It is translated as CASSFALGSNEQFF. The chain recombines TRBV7-9 with TRBJ2-1, with D unclear. Looked up from germline, CDR1 is SEHNR and CDR2 is FQNEAQ (reference sequence). The CDR3 extends over 14 amino acids. Deletions cut 3 bases from V and 6 bases from J, with 12 bases between.

As to this clonotype: Since a much larger clone is just one base distant, this may be a read error. The J gene is TRBJ2-6, the V gene TRBV6-5; TRBD2 is a possible D gene (7 bases). Germline V lookup: CDR1 MNHEY, CDR2 SVGAGI. This CDR3 contains 18 residues. V lost 2 bases to trimming and J lost 8 bases, with 22 bases between them. The CDR3: CASSYTRGAPPGTNVLTF. CDR3 DNA: TGTGCCAGCAGTTACACCCGGGGGGCTCCTCCCGGGACCAACGTCCTGACTTTC.

This clonotype occurred many times. The chain uses TRBV7-2 and TRBJ2-1; a possible D gene is TRBD1 (5 bases). V was shortened by 1 base and J by 4 bases, with 11 bases between the two germline ends. Germline CDR1 is SGHTA and CDR2 is FQGNSA. This CDR3 spans 15 amino acids. The CDR3 coding sequence is TGTGCCAGCAGCTTAGGACAGCCGCGGTACAATGAGCAGTTCTTC. It specifies CASSLGQPRYNEQFF. Filled out from reference TRBV7-2 and TRBJ2-1, the complete variable domain reads GAGVSQSPSNKVTEKGKDVELRCDPISGHTALYWYRQSLGQGLEFLIYFQGNSAPDKSGLPSDRFSAERTGGSVSTLTIQRTQQEDSAVYLCASSLGQPRYNEQFFGPGTRLTVL.

Concerning this clonotype itself: This clone may be a read error of a much larger clone one base away. This sequence joins TRBV7-9 and TRBJ2-3; D tentatively reads TRBD1 or TRBD2 (6 bases each). With 7 bases removed from V and 2 bases from J, the gap between germline ends came to 16 bases. The CDR3 consists of 15 residues. Germline V gene sequence: CDR1 SEHNR, CDR2 FQNEAQ (reference sequence). As DNA, the CDR3 is TGTGCCAGCATCATGTTGGGGGGCAACACAGATACGCAGTATTTT. Translated, it gives CASIMLGGNTDTQYF.

V gene TRBV7-9 combines with J gene TRBJ1-2; the D is unclear. Germline CDR1 and CDR2: SEHNR and FQNEAQ (reference sequence). Trimming cost V 7 bases and J 2 bases, with 14 bases left between them. CDR3 length equals 14 residues. CDR3 loop: CASISRQSNYGYTF. The DNA of the CDR3 is TGTGCCAGCATCTCCAGGCAGAGCAACTATGGCTACACCTTC.

This clonotype was seen many times. At one of its ends the junction is not consistent with the germline gene, which may arise from a read error. Written as DNA, the CDR3 is TGTGCCAGCAGCGTAGCAGGGTCATACAATGAGCAGTTCTTC. The encoded protein is CASSVAGSYNEQFF. The V call is TRBV7-2, the J call TRBJ2-1; possible D gene TRBD1, 5 bases. This CDR3 is built from 14 residues. Germline values: CDR1 SGHTA, CDR2 FQGNSA.

V gene TRBV9 combines with J gene TRBJ1-6, with a tentative D call TRBD1 (5 bases). Trimming stripped 4 bases from V and 11 bases from J, with 13 bases between. The CDR3 runs to 13 residues. Germline V lookup: CDR1 SGDLS, CDR2 YYNGEE. The CDR3 coding sequence is TGTGCCAGCAGCCTACCAGGGAAGCCACCCCTCCACTTT. Amino acids: CASSLPGKPPLHF.

V and J are TRBV9 and TRBJ2-2, with 11 nucleotides matching TRBD1. Losses at the gene ends were 0 bases for V and 6 bases for J; bases not matched to a gene: 10. Germline values: CDR1 SGDLS, CDR2 YYNGEE. The CDR3 is 18 amino acids. The CDR3 DNA sequence: TGTGCCAGCAGCGTAGTTCCAGGACAGGGGGCGAGGGCCGGGGAGCTGTTTTTT. Its protein product is CASSVVPGQGARAGELFF.

This clonotype was observed a few times. The J gene is TRBJ2-5, the V gene TRBV5-3; 8 bases map to TRBD2. TRBV5-3 is an open reading frame whose function is uncertain. The CDR3 covers 18 residues. Losses at the gene ends were 4 bases for V and 5 bases for J; bases not matched to a gene: 19. The CDR3 DNA is TGTGCCAGAAGCCCCGTAGGGAGCGGGGGCCCCCCAGGGGAGACCCAGTACTTC. It yields the protein CARSPVGSGGPPGETQYF.

The chain joins TRBV6-5 to TRBJ2-7; D is unresolved. Germline CDR1 is MNHEY and CDR2 is SVGAGI. The ends were cut back, 3 bases at V and 3 bases at J, with 9 bases in the middle. This CDR3 comprises 13 residues. CDR3 sequence (DNA): TGTGCCAGCAGTTATGGAAGACTCTACGAGCAGTACTTC. It is translated as CASSYGRLYEQYF.

The table lists this clonotype with a few counts. J is TRBJ1-1 and V is TRBV6-2 or TRBV6-3; D remains unclear. The CDR3 has 12 amino acids. Trimming pared 2 bases from V and 2 bases from J, leaving 3 bases between. Germline V CDR1 and CDR2: MNHEY, SVGEGT. In DNA form, the CDR3 reads TGTGCCAGCAGTTACACTAACACTGAAGCTTTCTTT. Translation: CASSYTNTEAFF.

On this clonotype: Since a much larger clone is just one base distant, this may be a read error. The chain uses TRBV6-1 and TRBJ1-2; a weak D match, TRBD1 (5 bases). CDR3 length equals 15 residues. Germline assignment: CDR1 MNHNS and CDR2 SASEGT. CDR3 bases: TGTGCCAGCACCGACACTGACGGGACGGTCTATGACTACACCTTC. As protein: CASTDTDGTVYDYTF.

This chain joins TRBV27 and TRBJ2-6; unclear D gene. Trimming took 2 bases from V and 4 from J, leaving 9 bases between them. Germline-derived CDR1 and CDR2 are MNHEY and SMNVEV (reference sequence). This CDR3 contains 15 residues. Here the CDR3 DNA reads TGTGCCAGCAGTTTAATTGGTTCCGGGGCCAACGTCCTGACTTTC. Translation gives CASSLIGSGANVLTF. Variable domain in full (rest from reference TRBV27 and TRBJ2-6): EAQVTQNPRYLITVTGKKLTVTCSQNMNHEYMSWYRQDPGLGLRQIYYSMNVEVTDKGDVPEGYKVSRKEKRNFPLILESPSPNQTSLYFCASSLIGSGANVLTFGAGSRLTVL.